One and the same sample provided the 7 T cell receptor beta chains below, sequenced in a study of somatic mutations in cytotoxic T cells in rheumatoid arthritis. The table came from immunoSEQ multiplex PCR; TCRdb's copy has only in-frame clones and leaves some out. In the table there are approximately 17,000 clones, about 80% of which are singletons. The sample consisted of CD8+ T cells sorted from blood. These receptor sequences come from an adult with rheumatoid arthritis.

The chain is built from TRBV7-9 and TRBJ2-7; 7 bases map to TRBD1. V shed 1 base and J 3 bases; nucleotides not matched to a gene: 6. The CDR3 totals 15 residues. The germline V gene has CDR1 SEHNR and CDR2 FQNEAQ (reference sequence). The CDR3 DNA reads TGTGCCAGCAGCTTAGTGGGACAGAAGGGCTACGAGCAGTACTTC. Translating it yields CASSLVGQKGYEQYF.

Only one count was recorded for this clone. J is TRBJ1-2 and V is TRBV5-6; 7 positions match TRBD1. V dropped 3 bases and J dropped 4; count of bases not matched to a gene: 6. This CDR3 contains 14 residues. Germline V gene sequence: CDR1 SGHDT, CDR2 YYEEEE. The CDR3 DNA sequence: TGTGCCAGCAGCTCGATTTCAGGGGGCTATGGCTACACCTTC. Its protein is CASSSISGGYGYTF.

CDR3 in DNA: TGCGCCAGCAGCCCGAACAGGGCCTACGAGCAGTACTTC. This encodes CASSPNRAYEQYF. The V call is TRBV5-1, the J call TRBJ2-7; D is perhaps TRBD1 (6 bases). There are 13 residues in the CDR3. Germline V CDR1 and CDR2: SGHRS, YFSETQ. The V and J ends lost 4 bases and 2 bases respectively, with 10 bases between them.

The V gene is TRBV28, the J gene TRBJ1-1; D is unresolved. CDR3 length: 11 amino acids. V was cut by 3 bases and J by 5 bases, with 4 bases left in between. The V gene's germline CDR1 is MDHEN and CDR2 SYDVKM. CDR3 amino acids: CASSFVTEAFF. CDR3 sequence (DNA): TGTGCCAGCAGTTTTGTTACTGAAGCTTTCTTT.

The V call is TRBV6-1, the J call TRBJ2-5; D gene uncertain. Germline V gene lookup returns CDR1 MNHNS and CDR2 SASEGT. Trimming took off 8 bases at V and 5 bases at J, with 15 bases between the two ends. This CDR3 spans 13 amino acids. CDR3 nucleotide sequence: TGTGCCAGCCGGCCTACGGGTAGGGAGACCCAGTACTTC. Translating gives CASRPTGRETQYF.

In DNA, the CDR3 is TGTGCCAGTAGTACAAACAGGGTCGGGCAGCCCCAGCATTTT. Protein sequence: CASSTNRVGQPQHF. The chain has TRBV19 and TRBJ1-5; TRBD1 is a possible D gene (6 bases). The V and J ends lost 4 bases and 7 bases respectively, with 14 bases between them. CDR3 length equals 14 residues. CDR1 and CDR2 (germline): LNHDA, SQIVND (reference sequence).

CDR3 protein: CASSPPGGGNQPQHF. CDR3 coding DNA: TGTGCCAGCAGCCCCCCCGGAGGTGGCAATCAGCCCCAGCATTTT. The chain uses TRBV4-2 and TRBJ1-5; D call uncertain. This CDR3 comprises 15 residues. Germline CDR1 and CDR2: LGHNA and YNFKEQ. V was cut by 4 bases and J by 2 bases, with 12 bases left in between.